A single sample gave rise to the 23 T cell receptor beta chains below, sequenced in a study of T cells in women clearing cervical HPV infection. The table came from immunoSEQ multiplex PCR; TCRdb's copy has only in-frame clones and leaves some out. This table lists 42,000 or so clones. Material: blood buffy coat. Receptors originate from a woman between 18 and 70 years old with a cervical HPV16 infection that either progressed to CIN3+ or cleared (not recorded which).

With regard to this clone: From the germline J gene comes the end of the CDR3, since the read stops 3 residues before it. The chain employs TRBV19 and TRBJ1-1, with 8 bases fitting TRBD1. The V segment lost 3 bases and the J segment 4 bases; nucleotides outside the gene matches: 13. Germline V CDR1 and CDR2: LNHDA, SQIVND (reference sequence). CDR3 length equals 17 residues. The CDR3 spells CASSISSRGRLSTEAFF. The sequenced CDR3 bases are TGTGCCAGTAGTATTTCTAGCAGGGGGCGCCTGAGCACTGAA.

Turning to this clone: The sequence runs out 3 residues before the end of the CDR3; the remainder is reconstructed from the germline J gene. The gene calls are TRBV2 and TRBJ1-2; 7 nucleotides match TRBD1. Germline lookup yields CDR1 SNHLY and CDR2 FYNNEI. V lost 6 bases to trimming and J lost 3 bases; unmatched junction nucleotides: 7. The CDR3 spans 14 residues. CDR3: CASSQGQLYYGYTF. Partial CDR3 DNA: TGTGCCAGCAGCCAGGGACAGCTCTACTATGGC.

In regard to this clone: The read ends 3 residues early relative to the CDR3; the germline J gene fills the gap. The chain employs TRBV4-1 and TRBJ1-1; D possibly corresponds to TRBD1 (5 bases). CDR3 length equals 13 residues. The V end lost 2 bases, the J end lost 1 base, and 5 bases lay between the germline ends. Germline V lookup: CDR1 MGHRA, CDR2 YSYEKL. The part of the CDR3 DNA that was read is TGCGCCAGCAGCCAAACAGGGAACACTGAA. The encoded protein is CASSQTGNTE. The whole CDR3 protein reads CASSQTGNTEAFF.

In regard to this clone: The CDR3 extends 3 residues past the end of the read, so its final part is completed from the germline J gene. The J gene is TRBJ2-1, the V gene TRBV19; perhaps TRBD1 as D (5 bases). Germline V lookup: CDR1 LNHDA, CDR2 SQIVND (reference sequence). V gave up 5 bases and J gave up 8 bases, with 16 bases separating them. There are 14 residues in the CDR3. The sequenced CDR3 bases are TGTGCCAGTAGTGAAGGGGATCTCAGCGATGAG. Its translation: CASSEGDLSDE. The whole CDR3 reads CASSEGDLSDEQFF.

Remarks on this clone: The sequenced fragment ends 3 residues before the CDR3 boundary, so the rest is inferred from the germline J gene. The chain combines TRBV9 with TRBJ2-3; 7 bases are a match to TRBD2. Germline CDR1 is SGDLS and CDR2 is YYNGEE. Losses at the gene ends were 2 bases for V and 5 bases for J; bases not matched to a gene: 2. The length of the CDR3 is 13 residues. CDR3 bases read: TGTGCCAGCAGCGTCGGCGGGGGAGATACG. It is translated as CASSVGGGDT. The whole CDR3 sequence is CASSVGGGDTQYF.

As for this clone: Mismatch with germline at one junction end may stem from a read error. The read terminates 3 residues ahead of where the CDR3 ends, so the germline J gene completes it. The chain links TRBV3-1 (or the pseudogene TRBV3-2) to TRBJ2-5, with D possibly being TRBD1 (6 bases). Germline V CDR1 and CDR2: LGHDT, YNNKEL (reference sequence). This CDR3 spans 13 amino acids. Here the CDR3 reads CASSPQGQQTQYF. CDR3 DNA, as far as it was read: TGTGCCAGCAGCCCACAGGGCCAACAGACC.

As concerns this clone: The read ends 3 residues before the CDR3 terminus; that terminus is restored from the germline J gene. The J gene is TRBJ2-7, the V gene TRBV19; 8 positions match TRBD1. The germline gives CDR1 LNHDA, CDR2 SQIVND (reference sequence). The CDR3 is 14 amino acids. V shed 5 bases, J shed 6 bases, and the junction held 9 bases outside the gene matches. The part of the CDR3 DNA that was read is TGTGCCAGTAGTTCCACCGGGACAGGTCCCGAG. Translated: CASSSTGTGPE. The entire CDR3 protein reads CASSSTGTGPEQYF.

Remarks on this clone: The read gets to within 3 residues of the CDR3 end, and the germline J gene fills in the rest. V is TRBV2 and J is TRBJ1-6; D unclear. The CDR3 totals 13 residues. Germline V gene lookup returns CDR1 SNHLY and CDR2 FYNNEI. Trimming stripped 7 bases from V and 9 bases from J, with 13 bases between. CDR3 region: CASKIRGGSPLHF. The covered CDR3 bases are TGTGCCAGCAAGATTCGGGGTGGTTCACCC.

A remark on this clone: The read falls 3 residues short of the CDR3 end, and the missing part is taken from the germline J gene. This rearrangement joins TRBV20-1 to TRBJ1-2; D is unresolved. V was shortened by 0 bases and J by 7 bases, with 12 bases between the two germline ends. The CDR3 loop spans 13 amino acids. Germline V gives CDR1 DFQATT, CDR2 SNEGSKA (reference sequence). The CDR3 protein is CSAREPGLIGYTF. The CDR3 DNA, read in part, is TGCAGTGCTAGAGAACCGGGTCTTATTGGC.

A remark on this clone: Read coverage stops 3 residues before the CDR3 terminus; the germline J gene supplies the remainder. The chain carries TRBV5-1 and TRBJ1-6; TRBD1 might be the D (5 bases). CDR1 SGHRS and CDR2 YFSETQ come from the germline V gene. The V and J ends lost 9 bases and 10 bases respectively, with 17 bases between them. The CDR3 runs 13 residues. The CDR3 is CATTSGWGSPLHF. CDR3 bases read: TGCGCCACCACTTCGGGTTGGGGCTCACCC.

Comment on this clone: Sequencing ends 3 residues short of the CDR3 end; the germline J gene provides the rest. The chain carries TRBV5-1 and TRBJ2-7; 9 nucleotides align to TRBD1. Germline CDR1 reads SGHRS; CDR2 reads YFSETQ. V shed 0 bases, J shed 2 bases, and the junction held 12 bases outside the gene matches. This CDR3 is built from 18 residues. The CDR3 loop reads CASSLGPGQGMGTYEQYF. Incomplete CDR3 DNA: TGCGCCAGCAGCTTGGGGCCGGGACAGGGAATGGGGACCTACGAG.

A note on this clone: Read sequence stops 3 residues before the CDR3 end, and the germline J gene provides the missing end. The chain has TRBV19 and TRBJ2-6; possible D gene TRBD1, 5 bases. The germline V gene has CDR1 LNHDA and CDR2 SQIVND (reference sequence). V gave up 7 bases and J gave up 1 base, with 8 bases separating them. This CDR3 contains 14 residues. The CDR3 sequence is CASTPGSGANVLTF. The sequenced part of the CDR3 DNA is TGTGCCAGTACTCCAGGGTCTGGGGCCAACGTC.

Of note for this clone: The read gets to within 3 residues of the CDR3 end, and the germline J gene fills in the rest. The chain uses TRBV20-1 and TRBJ2-5; D unclear. Germline-derived CDR1 and CDR2 are DFQATT and SNEGSKA (reference sequence). The V end was cut by 2 bases, the J end by 5 bases, with 3 bases between. The CDR3 spans 10 residues. The sequenced CDR3 bases are TGCAGTGCTAGAAGGGAGACC. This encodes CSARRET. The full-length CDR3 reads as CSARRETQYF.

With regard to this clone: The read ends 3 residues early relative to the CDR3; the germline J gene fills the gap. V gene TRBV19 combines with J gene TRBJ1-1, with a tentative D call TRBD1 (6 bases). The germline V and J ends were trimmed by 7 bases and 1 base, with 16 bases remaining between them. The CDR3 contains 15 residues. In germline, CDR1 is LNHDA, CDR2 SQIVND (reference sequence). The sequenced part of the CDR3 DNA is TGTGCCAGTAAATGGGGCCTGGACAGGAACACTGAA. It yields the protein CASKWGLDRNTE. The full CDR3 is CASKWGLDRNTEAFF.

In the case of this clone: The CDR3 end lies 3 residues beyond the end of the read and is filled in from the germline J gene. The rearrangement links TRBV13 to TRBJ2-7; tentatively, D is TRBD2 (7 bases). CDR3 size: 13 residues. The V and J ends lost 5 bases and 2 bases respectively, with 10 bases between them. The germline V gene encodes CDR1 PRHDT and CDR2 FYEKMQ (reference sequence). The CDR3 sequence is CASSRGAAYEQYF. Partial CDR3 DNA: TGTGCCAGCAGCCGGGGGGCCGCCTACGAG.

As to this clone: The CDR3 is cut off 3 residues early in the read; its end comes from the germline J gene. The chain couples TRBV29-1 to TRBJ1-4, with 9 bases identical to TRBD1. The CDR3 runs to 13 residues. The ends lost 7 bases at V and 8 bases at J; junction bases unmatched: 8. The germline gives CDR1 SQVTM, CDR2 ANQGSEA. This CDR3 reads CSAGQGRLEKLFF. Partial CDR3 DNA: TGCAGCGCTGGACAGGGGAGGCTAGAAAAA.

With respect to this clone: The CDR3 end lies 3 residues beyond the end of the read and is filled in from the germline J gene. The rearrangement joins TRBV5-1 to TRBJ2-1; the match to TRBD2 covers 7 bases. CDR1 SGHRS and CDR2 YFSETQ come from the germline V gene. With 0 bases clipped from V and 8 bases from J, the junction kept 5 bases outside the gene matches. CDR3 length: 14 amino acids. The sequenced CDR3 bases are TGCGCCAGCAGCTTGGGCGGGGGTAATTATGAG. Translation gives CASSLGGGNYE. The whole CDR3 sequence reads CASSLGGGNYEQFF.

CDR3 residues: CASTIVAGAYNEQFF. The CDR3 DNA, read in part, is TGCGCCAGCACCATAGTAGCGGGGGCCTACAATGAG. The rearrangement uses TRBV5-1 and TRBJ2-1; 9 bases align to TRBD2. The read comes to an end 3 residues before the CDR3 does, leaving the germline J gene to fill in the end. The CDR3 loop spans 15 amino acids. V was pared by 6 bases and J by 2 bases, with 6 bases of the junction left unmatched. Per germline, CDR1 SGHRS and CDR2 YFSETQ.

In regard to this clone: The DNA ends 3 residues before the CDR3 does, and the rest of the CDR3 is filled in from the germline J gene. This chain joins TRBV5-1 and TRBJ2-3; D gene uncertain. The V end was cut by 0 bases, the J end by 4 bases, with 12 bases between. The CDR3 runs 15 residues. Germline lookup yields CDR1 SGHRS and CDR2 YFSETQ. CDR3 sequence: CASSLVSSWADTQYF. The covered CDR3 bases are TGCGCCAGCAGCTTGGTTAGCTCGTGGGCAGATACG. The full variable domain, in which reference TRBV5-1 and TRBJ2-3 provide the parts outside the CDR3, is KAGVTQTPRYLIKTRGQQVTLSCSPISGHRSVSWYQQTPGQGLQFLFEYFSETQRNKGNFPGRFSGRQFSNSRSEMNVSTLELGDSALYLCASSLVSSWADTQYFGPGTRLTVL.

With regard to this clone: The CDR3 is cut off 3 residues early in the read; its end comes from the germline J gene. The gene calls are TRBV19 and TRBJ2-1, with 10 bases identical to TRBD1. Germline CDR1 reads LNHDA; CDR2 reads SQIVND (reference sequence). CDR3 size: 15 residues. V lost 6 bases and J lost 7; bases outside the gene matches: 9. The CDR3 spells CASRDGQGGWNEQFF. Incomplete CDR3 DNA: TGTGCCAGTAGAGACGGACAGGGGGGTTGGAATGAG.

As concerns this clone: The CDR3 goes on 3 residues after the read ends, and that part is filled in from the germline J gene. This chain uses TRBV7-9 with TRBJ2-3; perhaps TRBD2 as D (5 bases). Trimming pared 5 bases from V and 3 bases from J, leaving 9 bases between. Per germline, CDR1 SEHNR and CDR2 FQNEAQ (reference sequence). The CDR3 is 13 amino acids. CDR3 sequence reads: CASSPRLTDTQYF. CDR3 DNA (partial): TGTGCCAGCAGCCCCCGACTAACAGATACG.

CDR3 DNA, as far as it was read: TGTGCCAGCAGTTACAATCGAATAGATACAGGAATCTATGGC. Translating gives CASSYNRIDTGIYG. The full CDR3 protein is CASSYNRIDTGIYGYTF. The chain combines TRBV6-7 with TRBJ1-2, with D perhaps matching TRBD1 (5 bases). The CDR3 end lies 3 residues beyond the end of the read and is filled in from the germline J gene. TRBV6-7 is marked as an open reading frame, function uncertain. The CDR3 runs 17 residues. V was trimmed by 2 bases and J by 4 bases, leaving 20 bases between them.

Regarding this clone: The read gets to within 3 residues of the CDR3 end, and the germline J gene fills in the rest. V is TRBV11-3 and J is TRBJ2-7, with a possible D match to TRBD2 (6 bases). V was pared by 0 bases and J by 6 bases, with 9 bases between. The germline V gene encodes CDR1 SGHNT and CDR2 YENEEA. The CDR3 has 13 amino acids. CDR3 in amino acids: CASSLDPGGEQYF. The sequenced part of the CDR3 DNA is TGTGCCAGCAGCTTAGATCCCGGGGGCGAG.